These 18 T cell receptor beta chains were all obtained from the same sample, sequenced in a study of response to subunit inactivated influenza vaccine. TCRdb passed the RT-PCR reads through MiXCR, listing each CDR3 protein once. The profile shows 500,000 to 600,000 distinct CDR3 sequences, under 15% of them singletons. The sample in question was PBMCs from blood, obtained roughly 46 days after vaccination. All receptors come from a man in his forties or fifties who received an inactivated influenza vaccine.

This clonotype was recorded a few times. V and J are TRBV12-3 or TRBV12-4 and TRBJ2-7; D possibly uses TRBD1 or TRBD2 (5 bases each). With 3 bases removed from V and 9 bases from J, the gap between germline ends came to 18 bases. CDR3 size: 14 residues. The CDR3 protein is CASSFVTGRIGQYF. The CDR3 DNA is TGTGCCAGCAGTTTTGTCACGGGGCGAATCGGGCAGTACTTC.

This clonotype was found a few times. The chain combines TRBV7-2 with TRBJ1-2; the match to TRBD1 covers 10 bases. CDR1 and CDR2 (germline): SGHTA, FQGNSA. Trimming at V came to 4 bases and at J to 7 bases, leaving 15 bases not matched to a gene. CDR3 length equals 17 residues. The CDR3 sequence is CASSSPTLTGGRSGYTF. The CDR3 nucleotides read TGTGCCAGCAGCTCCCCTACCTTGACAGGGGGCCGATCTGGCTACACCTTC.

This clonotype was counted a few times. The rearrangement links TRBV20-1 to TRBJ1-5, with a weak D call TRBD1 (6 bases). Trimming pared 5 bases from V and 2 bases from J, leaving 16 bases between. The CDR3 has 15 amino acids. Germline CDR1 DFQATT, CDR2 SNEGSKA (reference sequence). The CDR3 bases are TGCAGTGCTGGAGTCGTCAGGGGACGCAATCAGCCCCAGCATTTT. It specifies CSAGVVRGRNQPQHF.

The sample holds a few counts of this clonotype. The V gene is TRBV18, the J gene TRBJ2-3, with D perhaps TRBD2 (5 bases). This CDR3 spans 16 amino acids. Germline CDR1 and CDR2: KGHSH and LQKENI. V shed 6 bases and J shed 2 bases, with 18 bases lying between them. The CDR3 loop reads CASSRRPAGPTDTQYF. In DNA form, the CDR3 reads TGTGCCAGCTCCCGCCGTCCTGCGGGCCCCACAGATACGCAGTATTTT.

V gene TRBV4-2 combines with J gene TRBJ1-4; D is ambiguous. This CDR3 has 17 amino acids. V lost 3 bases and J 8 bases, leaving 22 bases between the germline ends. Germline V gene sequence: CDR1 LGHNA, CDR2 YNFKEQ. The CDR3, as DNA: TGTGCCAGCAGCCAGAGGCTTTACAGAGAAGCGAGCGAAAAACTGTTTTTT. Protein sequence: CASSQRLYREASEKLFF.

This clonotype was recorded a few times. This chain uses TRBV5-1 with TRBJ1-5; D is uncertain. Germline V gives CDR1 SGHRS, CDR2 YFSETQ. Trimming cost V 6 bases and J 3 bases, with 16 bases left between them. The CDR3 is made up of 15 amino acids. The CDR3 coding sequence is TGCGCCAGCAAAGCAGACGCCAACCCCAATCAGCCCCAGCATTTT. This gives the protein CASKADANPNQPQHF.

This chain links TRBV11-2 with TRBJ1-1, with TRBD1 identical over 7 bases. CDR3 length: 16 residues. Germline CDR1 reads SGHAT; CDR2 reads FQNNGV. V lost 1 base and J lost 1; bases outside the gene matches: 6. The CDR3 bases are TGTGCCAGCAGCTTAGCGTTACAGGGGTCGAACACTGAAGCTTTCTTT. The encoded protein is CASSLALQGSNTEAFF. Supplemented by reference TRBV11-2 and TRBJ1-1, the full variable domain reads EAGVAQSPRYKIIEKRQSVAFWCNPISGHATLYWYQQILGQGPKLLIQFQNNGVVDDSQLPKDRFSAERLKGVDSTLKIQPAKLEDSAVYLCASSLALQGSNTEAFFGQGTRLTVV.

This clonotype was counted between two and nine times. V and J are TRBV12-3 or TRBV12-4 and TRBJ1-5; D is unresolved. V lost 6 bases and J 2 bases, leaving 11 bases between the germline ends. This CDR3 spans 14 amino acids. CDR3 in DNA: TGTGCCAGCAGGGCGGGTTCTCGCAATCAGCCCCAGCATTTT. Protein sequence: CASRAGSRNQPQHF.

The rearrangement uses TRBV4-3 and TRBJ2-7; possible D gene TRBD2, 6 bases. V was shortened by 1 base and J by 3 bases, with 13 bases between the two germline ends. CDR3 length: 15 amino acids. Germline V gene sequence: CDR1 LGHNA, CDR2 YSLEER. The CDR3 here is CASSQGLARHYEQYF. CDR3 coding DNA: TGCGCCAGCAGCCAAGGGCTAGCGCGCCACTACGAGCAGTACTTC.

This clonotype was seen more than once but under ten times. This sequence joins TRBV5-1 and TRBJ1-1; TRBD1 is a possible D gene (6 bases). The length of the CDR3 is 14 residues. From germline, CDR1 is SGHRS and CDR2 YFSETQ. Trimming removed 4 bases from V and 5 bases from J, with 15 bases in between. The CDR3 here is CASSQQGGRTEAFF. The CDR3 DNA sequence: TGCGCCAGCAGCCAACAGGGTGGAAGGACTGAAGCTTTCTTT.

This clonotype was counted only a few times. The chain combines TRBV6-5 with TRBJ2-7, with D possibly matching TRBD1 (6 bases). The germline V gene encodes CDR1 MNHEY and CDR2 SVGAGI. The CDR3 has 16 amino acids. Trimming took off 0 bases at V and 3 bases at J, with 15 bases between the two ends. CDR3: CASSYSVGAKIYEQYF. As DNA, the CDR3 is TGTGCCAGCAGTTACTCGGTGGGGGCCAAAATCTACGAGCAGTACTTC.

This clonotype was seen at least ten times. The genes are TRBV20-1 and TRBJ2-1; 11 nucleotides match TRBD2. The CDR3 contains 16 residues. Germline values: CDR1 DFQATT, CDR2 SNEGSKA (reference sequence). Trimming at V came to 0 bases and at J to 7 bases, leaving 8 bases not matched to a gene. The CDR3 coding sequence is TGCAGTGCTAGAGATGCGGGACTAGCGGTAGGTAATGAGCAGTTCTTC. As protein: CSARDAGLAVGNEQFF.

The rearrangement joins TRBV27 to TRBJ2-3; a weak D match, TRBD1 (6 bases). Germline V gene data show CDR1 as MNHEY and CDR2 as SMNVEV (reference sequence). The CDR3 covers 16 residues. Trimming pared 1 base from V and 1 base from J, leaving 12 bases between. CDR3 nucleotides: TGTGCCAGCAGTTTATTCGGACAGACACGCACAGATACGCAGTATTTT. This encodes CASSLFGQTRTDTQYF.

This chain connects TRBV5-1 to TRBJ2-1; 9 bases align to TRBD2. This CDR3 has 16 amino acids. Germline assignment: CDR1 SGHRS and CDR2 YFSETQ. The V and J ends lost 0 bases and 8 bases, in that order; junction bases with no gene match: 9. CDR3 coding DNA: TGCGCCAGCAGCTTGGCCCCTAGCGGGATGTCCCATGAGCAGTTCTTC. Translation: CASSLAPSGMSHEQFF. The entire variable domain, with the rest obtained from reference TRBV5-1 and TRBJ2-1, is as follows: KAGVTQTPRYLIKTRGQQVTLSCSPISGHRSVSWYQQTPGQGLQFLFEYFSETQRNKGNFPGRFSGRQFSNSRSEMNVSTLELGDSALYLCASSLAPSGMSHEQFFGPGTRLTVL.

This clonotype has more than one count but fewer than ten. This chain joins TRBV20-1 and TRBJ2-5; tentative D call: TRBD2 (7 bases). V gave up 6 bases and J gave up 5 bases, with 16 bases separating them. There are 13 residues in the CDR3. Per germline, CDR1 DFQATT and CDR2 SNEGSKA (reference sequence). CDR3 nucleotides: TGCAGTGCCTTGGGGGGGGGCGATGAGACCCAGTACTTC. Its protein is CSALGGGDETQYF.

A few counts support this clonotype. The gene calls are TRBV10-3 and TRBJ2-3; 8 nucleotides align to TRBD1. The germline V gene has CDR1 ENHRY and CDR2 SYGVKD. V trimming: 4 bases; J trimming: 4 bases; junction bases outside the gene matches: 7. The CDR3 has 15 amino acids. CDR3 residues: CAISARSGGADTQYF. The DNA for the CDR3 is TGTGCCATCAGTGCCCGGTCAGGGGGCGCAGATACGCAGTATTTT.

V is TRBV14 and J is TRBJ2-5; no clear D gene. Germline V gene lookup returns CDR1 SGHDN and CDR2 FVKESK. Between the trimmed V and J ends, which lost 3 bases and 0 bases, there was a span of 14 bases. The CDR3 extends over 16 amino acids. Here the CDR3 reads CASSHPRTPYQETQYF. The CDR3 coding sequence is TGTGCCAGCAGCCACCCGCGGACGCCGTACCAAGAGACCCAGTACTTC. Filled out from reference TRBV14 and TRBJ2-5, the complete variable domain reads EAGVTQFPSHSVIEKGQTVTLRCDPISGHDNLYWYRRVMGKEIKFLLHFVKESKQDESGMPNNRFLAERTGGTYSTLKVQPAELEDSGVYFCASSHPRTPYQETQYFGPGTRLLVL.

This clonotype came up many times. V is TRBV12-5 and J is TRBJ2-5; TRBD1 might be the D (5 bases). V dropped 1 base and J dropped 1 base, with 19 bases sitting between them. The CDR3 contains 18 residues. CDR1 is LGHNT, CDR2 FRNRAP, per germline. The CDR3 DNA reads TGTGCTAGTGGTTTGGGAACAGGTCTCACGTGGGGCCAAGAGACCCAGTACTTC. It encodes CASGLGTGLTWGQETQYF.